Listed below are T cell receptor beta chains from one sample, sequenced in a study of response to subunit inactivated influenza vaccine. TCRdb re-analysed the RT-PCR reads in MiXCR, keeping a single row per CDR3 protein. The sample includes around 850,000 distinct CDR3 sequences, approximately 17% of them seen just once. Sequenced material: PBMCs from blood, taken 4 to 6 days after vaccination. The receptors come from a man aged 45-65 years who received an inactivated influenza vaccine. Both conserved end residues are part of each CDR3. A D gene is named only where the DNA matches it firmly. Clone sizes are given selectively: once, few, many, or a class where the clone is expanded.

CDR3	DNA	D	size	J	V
CASSFLQGGQYF	TGTGCCAGCAGTTTTTTGCAAGGTGGGCAGTACTTC	-	-	TRBJ2-7	TRBV12-3/TRBV12-4
CAISPGAGALAKNIQYF	TGTGCCATCAGTCCCGGGGCGGGGGCTCTAGCCAAAAACATTCAGTACTTC	-	-	TRBJ2-4	TRBV10-3
CATSPSNYGYTF	TGTGCCACCTCCCCTTCTAACTATGGCTACACCTTC	-	-	TRBJ1-2	TRBV5-5
CASSYDTPGPFYYGYTF	TGTGCCAGCAGTTACGATACGCCAGGACCCTTTTACTATGGCTACACCTTC	-	-	TRBJ1-2	TRBV6-5
CSASRSGQGAWNEQFF	TGCAGTGCTAGCAGGTCGGGTCAGGGGGCCTGGAATGAGCAGTTCTTC	TRBD1	few	TRBJ2-1	TRBV20-1
CASSQQPRDNVYF	TGCGCCAGCAGCCAACAACCCCGGGACAATGTGTACTTC	-	many	TRBJ2-7	TRBV4-3
CASSPRTGIDTGELFF	TGTGCCAGCAGCCCTAGGACAGGGATAGACACCGGGGAGCTGTTTTTT	TRBD1	-	TRBJ2-2	TRBV27
CASSPPSGRSSYEQYF	TGTGCCAGCTCACCACCAAGCGGGAGGAGCTCCTACGAGCAGTACTTC	TRBD2	few	TRBJ2-7	TRBV18
CSATGQGRGYEQYF	TGCAGTGCCACCGGACAGGGACGCGGCTACGAGCAGTACTTC	TRBD1	-	TRBJ2-7	TRBV20-1
CASSEGTDPYEQYF	TGTGCCAGCAGTGAAGGGACAGACCCCTACGAGCAGTACTTC	TRBD1	-	TRBJ2-7	TRBV25-1
CASRGRGTQSYEQYF	TGTGCCAGCAGGGGACGGGGGACACAATCCTACGAGCAGTACTTC	-	-	TRBJ2-7	TRBV6-2/TRBV6-3
CSASSVAYSSTDTQYF	TGCAGTGCTAGTTCCGTAGCGTATTCTAGCACAGATACGCAGTATTTT	-	few	TRBJ2-3	TRBV20-1
CSARSRHRGLFETQYF	TGCAGTGCTAGATCAAGGCACAGGGGGCTTTTCGAGACCCAGTACTTC	TRBD1	-	TRBJ2-5	TRBV20-1
CASRLAVTDTQYF	TGCGCCAGCAGACTAGCGGTCACAGATACGCAGTATTTT	TRBD2	-	TRBJ2-3	TRBV5-1
CASSRGYRGAVMNTEAFF	TGTGCCAGCAGCAGAGGGTACAGGGGCGCGGTTATGAACACTGAAGCTTTCTTT	TRBD1	-	TRBJ1-1	TRBV11-2
CSARATPGHEYF	TGCAGTGCTCGCGCAACCCCGGGACACGAGTACTTC	-	few	TRBJ2-7	TRBV20-1
CAWSVQVDTQYF	TGTGCCTGGAGTGTACAGGTTGATACGCAGTATTTT	-	-	TRBJ2-3	TRBV30
CASSLSVTGGFNEQFF	TGTGCCAGCAGTTTATCTGTGACAGGGGGTTTCAATGAGCAGTTCTTC	TRBD1	-	TRBJ2-1	TRBV27
CSVTLPGLAGFTDTQYF	TGCAGTGTCACCTTGCCGGGACTAGCGGGATTCACAGATACGCAGTATTTT	TRBD2	many	TRBJ2-3	TRBV20-1
CSARDAGGLNEQFF	TGCAGTGCTAGAGACGCGGGGGGGCTCAATGAGCAGTTCTTC	TRBD2	many	TRBJ2-1	TRBV20-1
CASSVGTGGSREQYF	TGTGCCAGCAGCGTTGGGACAGGGGGATCGAGGGAGCAGTACTTC	TRBD1	few	TRBJ2-7	TRBV9
CASIRDRAYEQYF	TGTGCCAGCATCCGGGACAGGGCCTACGAGCAGTACTTC	TRBD1	-	TRBJ2-7	TRBV2
CSAPMVIGTGELFF	TGCAGTGCGCCTATGGTAATCGGAACCGGGGAGCTGTTTTTT	-	few	TRBJ2-2	TRBV20-1
CASSQDMERSVRQYF	TGTGCCAGCAGCCAAGATATGGAGCGGAGCGTGCGGCAGTACTTC	-	-	TRBJ2-7	TRBV3-1
CASSVKITAGGELFF	TGTGCCAGCAGCGTTAAAATCACCGCGGGCGGGGAGCTGTTTTTT	-	few	TRBJ2-2	TRBV11-2
CASTQLGDLVAGKGGETQYF	TGTGCCAGCACCCAATTAGGGGACTTGGTGGCAGGGAAAGGAGGAGAGACCCAGTACTTC	-	few	TRBJ2-5	TRBV21-1
CASSEYWGASLEQYF	TGTGCCAGCAGTGAATATTGGGGGGCCTCCCTCGAGCAGTACTTC	-	few	TRBJ2-7	TRBV6-1
CAISLGQVSTDTQYF	TGTGCCATCAGCCTGGGACAGGTGAGCACAGATACGCAGTATTTT	TRBD1	few	TRBJ2-3	TRBV10-3
CSARDPLTGTDTQYF	TGCAGTGCTAGAGATCCTTTGACAGGCACAGATACGCAGTATTTT	-	few	TRBJ2-3	TRBV20-1
CASRRDLASYNEQFF	TGTGCCAGCAGACGCGACTTGGCCTCCTACAATGAGCAGTTCTTC	-	few	TRBJ2-1	TRBV6-2/TRBV6-3
CASSLFVTVGNIQYF	TGTGCCAGCAGCTTGTTTGTTACAGTAGGGAACATTCAGTACTTC	-	-	TRBJ2-4	TRBV5-5
CSANGGFQETQYF	TGCAGTGCTAACGGGGGGTTCCAAGAGACCCAGTACTTC	TRBD2	-	TRBJ2-5	TRBV20-1
CASRAGQGAYEQYF	TGCGCCAGCAGGGCTGGACAGGGGGCCTACGAGCAGTACTTC	TRBD1	few	TRBJ2-7	TRBV10-2
CASSYGTGGADTQYF	TGTGCCAGCAGTTACGGTACAGGGGGAGCGGATACGCAGTATTTT	TRBD1	once	TRBJ2-3	TRBV6-5
CASSPRTGATDTQYF	TGTGCCAGCAGCCCCCGGACGGGAGCGACAGATACGCAGTATTTT	-	many	TRBJ2-3	TRBV12-3/TRBV12-4
CASSHTQSSETQYF	TGCGCCAGCAGCCATACCCAGAGCTCAGAGACCCAGTACTTC	-	few	TRBJ2-5	TRBV4-1
CASTLTGGWGSNQPQHF	TGTGCCAGCACCTTGACAGGGGGCTGGGGGAGCAATCAGCCCCAGCATTTT	TRBD1	-	TRBJ1-5	TRBV28
CASSDPGGYTGELFF	TGCGCCAGCAGTGACCCCGGGGGGTACACCGGGGAGCTGTTTTTT	TRBD2	-	TRBJ2-2	TRBV28
CASSQDQAAYEQYF	TGCGCCAGCAGCCAAGACCAGGCCGCCTACGAGCAGTACTTC	-	-	TRBJ2-7	TRBV4-3
CASSLRAGMNTEAFF	TGTGCCAGCAGTTTAAGGGCAGGTATGAACACTGAAGCTTTCTTT	-	many	TRBJ1-1	TRBV12-3/TRBV12-4
CATSDSKGLAEAYEQYF	TGTGCCACCAGTGATTCAAAAGGACTAGCGGAAGCCTACGAGCAGTACTTC	TRBD2	few	TRBJ2-7	TRBV24-1
CAISEVLGFLADTQYF	TGTGCCATCAGTGAGGTGCTCGGGTTCCTCGCAGATACGCAGTATTTT	-	many	TRBJ2-3	TRBV10-3
CATSRGGAPSYNEQFF	TGTGCCACCAGCAGGGGGGGAGCGCCCTCCTACAATGAGCAGTTCTTC	-	-	TRBJ2-1	TRBV15
CASVGVVRAEAFF	TGTGCCAGCGTAGGCGTGGTGAGGGCTGAAGCTTTCTTT	-	-	TRBJ1-1	TRBV6-2/TRBV6-3
CSARGTGTSNQPQHF	TGCAGTGCTAGGGGGACAGGGACTAGCAATCAGCCCCAGCATTTT	TRBD1	few	TRBJ1-5	TRBV20-1
CAWSLGQGETDTQYF	TGTGCCTGGAGTCTCGGGCAGGGGGAAACAGATACGCAGTATTTT	TRBD1	few	TRBJ2-3	TRBV30
CASSNETGVHNQPQHF	TGTGCCAGCAGCAACGAGACAGGGGTCCACAATCAGCCCCAGCATTTT	-	-	TRBJ1-5	TRBV21-1
CASSLVRDDEQFF	TGTGCCAGCAGCTTAGTTCGGGATGATGAGCAGTTCTTC	-	many	TRBJ2-1	TRBV7-2
CASSRSMGAGELFF	TGCGCCAGCAGCCGTTCAATGGGGGCCGGGGAGCTGTTTTTT	-	-	TRBJ2-2	TRBV4-3
CASNGLAGEPWFF	TGTGCCTCAAACGGGCTAGCGGGAGAGCCGTGGTTCTTC	TRBD2	-	TRBJ2-1	TRBV7-9